This record concerns one T cell receptor (beta chain) sequence. Clones were sequenced by immunoSEQ multiplex PCR, and TCRdb holds only the in-frame ones, with some missing. The repertoire holds some 180,000 clones, with 80% as singletons. The entry originates in a study of blood T cell repertoires in COVID-19. Germline V gene lookup returns CDR1 SGDLS and CDR2 YYNGEE. The V and J ends lost 4 bases and 2 bases, in that order; junction bases with no gene match: 5. CDR3 length: 15 amino acids. The receptor comes from a man in his 60s who had been exposed to COVID-19. The chain has TRBV9 and TRBJ2-5; 10 nucleotides align to TRBD1. The sample was PBMCs or T cells enriched from blood (not recorded which). This CDR3 is CASSFRGQGQETQYF. DNA for the CDR3: TGTGCCAGCAGCTTCCGGGGACAGGGGCAAGAGACCCAGTACTTC.